What follows describes a single TCR beta chain. What it binds is not known. The ends were cut back, 2 bases at V and 0 bases at J, with 20 bases in the middle. CDR3 length: 18 residues. From germline, CDR1 is GTSNPN and CDR2 SVGIG (reference sequence). The record originates from a study of cytomegalovirus exposure and HLA in healthy donors. Vbeta (60) and Jbeta (13) primers were used in the PCR. The table came from immunoSEQ multiplex PCR; TCRdb's copy has only in-frame clones and leaves some out. The sample lists 90,000 to 150,000 clones, more than 75% occurring once. Whole-study results and caveats: A later analysis found common viral pathogens apparently linked to several of the most significant clusters. In a later analysis, TCR beta V- and J-gene trimming showed a link to a missense DCLRE1C variant.

This chain connects TRBV30 to TRBJ1-3, with D possibly being TRBD1 (5 bases). The source material was PBMCs. The source is a woman between 40 and 55 years old in good health and CMV-seropositive. The CDR3 protein is CAWSRHSGGTHSGNTIYF. For the CDR3, the DNA is TGTGCCTGGAGTCGTCACAGCGGCGGGACCCACTCTGGAAACACCATATATTTT.